This T cell receptor beta chain is from a study of blood T cell repertoires in COVID-19. Across the study: Sources were T cells, B-cell-depleted T cells, or PBMCs; the material itself was cDNA or gDNA.

Original methodology: Nucleated cell number was recorded as an estimate derived from reference gene primer amplification. Clones were read by immunoSEQ multiplex PCR, and TCRdb kept only the in-frame ones, dropping some. Clone size and the V and J calls come from that table; the DNA yielded D and trimming. This sample yields fewer than 300,000 clones, of which 70% to 90% are seen a single time; approximately 4.2% belongs to the top ten. There are a few counts of this clone. The V end was cut by 1 base, the J end by 0 bases, with 11 bases between. The germline V gene encodes CDR1 SGHNT and CDR2 YYREEE (reference sequence). The length of the CDR3 is 16 residues.

This TCR came from a woman aged 25 to 45 who had recovered from COVID-19. The sequenced sample consisted of PBMCs or T cells enriched from blood (not recorded which). The rearrangement joins TRBV5-4 to TRBJ1-3; D is perhaps TRBD1 (6 bases). The CDR3 coding sequence is TGTGCCAGCAGCTTGAATAGGGGGTTCTCTGGAAACACCATATATTTT. This sequence encodes CASSLNRGFSGNTIYF.